A single sample gave rise to the 23 T cell receptor beta chains below, sequenced in a study of Graves' ophthalmopathy and Graves' hyperthyroidism listed by TCRdb under 2018. TCRdb records Illumina HiSeq 2000 as the sequencer. TCR beta CDR3 regions were amplified from RNA transcripts for repertoire sequencing. HTBI primers and the Qiagen OneStep RT-PCR kit were used in a first-round RT-PCR, which was followed by a second-round multiplex PCR, size selection and purification. Clones were called with MiXCR by TCRdb after fastp trimmed the public reads at Q25, and only in-frame beta chains were retained. All rows with the same CDR3 protein become a single entry with the most common DNA and genes. Within this sample are roughly 220,000 distinct CDR3 sequences, with approximately 42% of them counted one time only. The top ten clones comprise roughly half of the sample. Input material: peripheral blood. These receptors were collected from an adult man with Graves' ophthalmopathy.

In its sample, this clonotype was seen a few times. The chain has TRBV7-3 and TRBJ1-1; D is ambiguous. V gave up 5 bases and J gave up 1 base, with 11 bases separating them. CDR1 is SGHTA and CDR2 is FQGTGA in the germline V gene. The CDR3 runs 14 residues. As DNA, the CDR3 is TGTGCCAGCAGCCTCGCACCACCGAACACTGAAGCTTTCTTT. This gives the protein CASSLAPPNTEAFF.

The chain links TRBV6-5 to TRBJ2-5, with TRBD2 matching 9 bases. V lost 8 bases and J lost 4; bases outside the gene matches: 5. Germline V gene lookup returns CDR1 MNHEY and CDR2 SVGAGI. The CDR3 loop spans 13 amino acids. CDR3 residues: CASRVSGRETQYF. For the CDR3, the DNA is TGTGCCAGCCGGGTTAGCGGGAGAGAGACCCAGTACTTC.

In this sample, this clonotype turned up a few times. The V and J genes are TRBV4-1 and TRBJ2-5; possibly TRBD1 for D (5 bases). Trimming shortened V by 0 bases and J by 5 bases, and 13 bases separated the two germline ends. Germline V lookup: CDR1 MGHRA, CDR2 YSYEKL. The CDR3 loop spans 15 amino acids. CDR3 in amino acids: CASSQDEMAGETQYF. CDR3 DNA sequence: TGCGCCAGCAGCCAAGATGAGATGGCAGGGGAGACCCAGTACTTC.

V is TRBV6-9 and J is TRBJ1-1; D might be TRBD1 (5 bases). V lost 8 bases and J lost 3, with 16 bases in between. From germline, CDR1 is MNHGY and CDR2 SVAAGI. This CDR3 contains 14 residues. CDR3 residues: CASLGEGLDTEAFF. DNA for the CDR3: TGTGCCAGCCTCGGTGAGGGGCTGGACACTGAAGCTTTCTTT.

This chain joins TRBV12-3 or TRBV12-4 and TRBJ2-5, with TRBD1 identical over 8 bases. The V and J ends lost 5 bases and 3 bases, in that order; junction bases with no gene match: 5. The CDR3 extends over 14 amino acids. The CDR3 sequence is CASSLQGAEETQYF. CDR3 DNA: TGTGCCAGCAGTCTTCAGGGGGCTGAAGAGACCCAGTACTTC.

The chain couples TRBV25-1 to TRBJ1-4; tentatively, D is TRBD1 (6 bases). Trimming pared 5 bases from V and 5 bases from J, leaving 12 bases between. The CDR3 is 14 residues long. Germline V gene data show CDR1 as MGHDK and CDR2 as SYGVNS. CDR3 sequence: CASSFGGLNEKLFF. CDR3 DNA sequence: TGTGCCAGCAGTTTCGGGGGCTTAAATGAAAAACTGTTTTTT.

The chain employs TRBV24-1 and TRBJ1-2, with 9 bases matching TRBD1. The CDR3 extends over 14 amino acids. Germline CDR1 reads KGHDR; CDR2 reads SFDVKD. With V trimmed by 4 bases and J by 7 bases, 6 bases remained unmatched. This CDR3 is CATSDPGTGSGYTF. In nucleotides, the CDR3 is TGTGCCACCAGTGACCCCGGGACAGGGAGTGGCTACACCTTC.

This chain links TRBV2 with TRBJ1-1; tentatively, D is TRBD1 (6 bases). CDR3 size: 14 residues. From germline, CDR1 is SNHLY and CDR2 FYNNEI. V was pared by 3 bases and J by 3 bases, with 11 bases between. CDR3 DNA: TGTGCCAGCAGTGATGCCAGGGGAGACACTGAAGCTTTCTTT. It encodes CASSDARGDTEAFF. Variable domain in full (rest from reference TRBV2 and TRBJ1-1): EPEVTQTPSHQVTQMGQEVILRCVPISNHLYFYWYRQILGQKVEFLVSFYNNEISEKSEIFDDQFSVERPDGSNFTLKIRSTKLEDSAMYFCASSDARGDTEAFFGQGTRLTVV.

J is TRBJ1-2 and V is TRBV4-1, with 8 bases lining up with TRBD1. The CDR3 runs to 16 residues. V lost 2 bases to trimming and J lost 2 bases; unmatched junction nucleotides: 7. Germline values: CDR1 MGHRA, CDR2 YSYEKL. The CDR3 spells CASSQPLGDRNYGYTF. The DNA for the CDR3 is TGCGCCAGCAGCCAACCCTTAGGGGACAGGAACTATGGCTACACCTTC.

With respect to this clonotype: A junction end diverges from the germline sequence, so it may reflect a read error. This rearrangement joins TRBV10-3 to TRBJ2-2; TRBD1 aligns across 7 bases. CDR1 and CDR2 (germline): ENHRY, SYGVKD. The CDR3 covers 15 residues. The CDR3 sequence is CASSEATGRSGELFF. CDR3 coding DNA: TGTGCCAGCAGTGAAGCGACAGGGCGAAGCGGGGAGCTGTTTTTT.

This clonotype has only a few counts. The chain combines TRBV20-1 with TRBJ2-7; 11 bases are shared with TRBD1. Germline CDR1 DFQATT, CDR2 SNEGSKA (reference sequence). The CDR3 has 12 residues. After removal of 3 bases from V and 6 bases from J, the junction contained 1 base not matched to a gene. The CDR3 coding sequence is TGCAGTGCTAGGGACAGGGGGCCCGAGCAGTACTTC. Encoded protein: CSARDRGPEQYF.

The V call is TRBV7-3, the J call TRBJ1-6; 8 bases map to TRBD1. The length of the CDR3 is 16 residues. The germline V gene encodes CDR1 SGHTA and CDR2 FQGTGA. The J segment lost 2 bases and the V segment lost 6 bases, leaving 6 bases of the junction unmatched. This CDR3 reads CASRDRVKPYNSPLHF. CDR3 nucleotides: TGTGCCAGCAGGGACAGGGTGAAGCCCTATAATTCACCCCTCCACTTT.

This clonotype was picked up one time. V usage is TRBV28 and J usage is TRBJ2-5, with a possible D match to TRBD1 (5 bases). Germline V CDR1 and CDR2: MDHEN, SYDVKM. Trimming removed 5 bases at V and 5 bases at J, with 12 bases between. The CDR3 contains 13 residues. CDR3 sequence (DNA): TGTGCCAGCAGTAGGCAGGGTTGGGAGACCCAGTACTTC. It yields the protein CASSRQGWETQYF.

The V gene is TRBV5-1, the J gene TRBJ1-2; 7 bases map to TRBD1. CDR3 length equals 15 residues. Germline V gives CDR1 SGHRS, CDR2 YFSETQ. The ends lost 6 bases at V and 7 bases at J; junction bases unmatched: 15. The DNA for the CDR3 is TGCGCCAGCAAAAGAGGAACAGGGGAACGGGGTGGCTACACCTTC. Its protein product is CASKRGTGERGGYTF.

This clonotype was detected a few times. The V gene is TRBV5-6, the J gene TRBJ1-5, with TRBD1 identical over 7 bases. Germline loops: CDR1 SGHDT, CDR2 YYEEEE. Unmatched junction bases numbered 6, after V lost 1 base and J lost 5 bases. The CDR3 is 15 amino acids. CDR3 residues: CASSLRSTGDQPQHF. In nucleotides, the CDR3 is TGTGCCAGCAGCTTGCGTTCTACAGGGGATCAGCCCCAGCATTTT.

This clonotype was detected a few times. V and J are TRBV15 and TRBJ1-3, with 7 bases that match TRBD1. The CDR3 contains 15 residues. CDR1 LNHNV and CDR2 YYDKDF come from the germline V gene (reference sequence). The V segment lost 3 bases and the J segment 0 bases; nucleotides outside the gene matches: 2. CDR3 nucleotide sequence: TGTGCCACCAGCAGCGGGACAGACTCTGGAAACACCATATATTTT. Translation: CATSSGTDSGNTIYF.

The chain carries TRBV12-3 or TRBV12-4 and TRBJ1-5, with a tentative D call TRBD1 (6 bases). V shed 4 bases and J shed 4 bases, with 11 bases lying between them. The CDR3 spans 14 residues. The DNA of the CDR3 is TGTGCCAGCAGTTCCGCACAGGGAAATCAGCCCCAGCATTTT. This gives the protein CASSSAQGNQPQHF.

The chain employs TRBV7-3 and TRBJ2-6; TRBD1 aligns across 9 bases. This CDR3 has 18 amino acids. Germline CDR1 and CDR2: SGHTA and FQGTGA. V trimming: 4 bases; J trimming: 1 base; junction bases outside the gene matches: 8. CDR3 sequence (DNA): TGTGCCAGCAGCTGGCGGGGACAGGGCTTGTCTGGGGCCAACGTCCTGACTTTC. Translated: CASSWRGQGLSGANVLTF.

The genes are TRBV12-3 or TRBV12-4 and TRBJ1-2, with D unresolved. V gave up 5 bases and J gave up 1 base, with 14 bases separating them. This CDR3 comprises 15 residues. The CDR3: CASSPTETYNYGYTF. For the CDR3, the DNA is TGTGCCAGCAGTCCAACAGAGACTTATAACTATGGCTACACCTTC.

The V gene is TRBV28, the J gene TRBJ1-2; TRBD1 matches 11 bases. The CDR3 is made up of 14 amino acids. Losses at the gene ends were 5 bases for V and 7 bases for J; bases not matched to a gene: 6. Germline V gives CDR1 MDHEN, CDR2 SYDVKM. The CDR3 spells CASSIPGQGGGYTF. For the CDR3, the DNA is TGTGCCAGCAGTATCCCGGGACAGGGGGGTGGCTACACCTTC.

This clonotype was detected ten times or more. This chain uses TRBV25-1 with TRBJ1-2; D call uncertain. V lost 4 bases and J lost 3, with 6 bases in between. This CDR3 has 12 residues. CDR1 MGHDK and CDR2 SYGVNS come from the germline V gene. CDR3 in DNA: TGTGCCAGCAGTGCAACTTACTATGGCTACACCTTC. Translation gives CASSATYYGYTF.

As regards this clonotype: Sequence at one end of the junction differs from germline and may be a read error. The rearrangement joins TRBV2 to TRBJ1-6; D is ambiguous. This CDR3 region has 13 residues. In germline, CDR1 is SNHLY, CDR2 FYNNEI. This CDR3 is CASSEGGSSPPHF. CDR3 coding DNA: TGTGCCAGCAGTGAAGGTGGGTCTTCACCCCCCCACTTT.

This clonotype was observed a few times. The rearrangement joins TRBV10-3 to TRBJ2-7; 10 nucleotides match TRBD2. The V gene end was trimmed by 10 bases and the J gene end by 1 base; junction bases not matched to a gene: 10. The germline V gene encodes CDR1 ENHRY and CDR2 SYGVKD. The CDR3 spans 15 residues. CDR3 in amino acids: CATKPWTSGSYEQYF. The CDR3 nucleotides read TGTGCCACCAAACCCTGGACTAGCGGATCCTACGAGCAGTACTTC.